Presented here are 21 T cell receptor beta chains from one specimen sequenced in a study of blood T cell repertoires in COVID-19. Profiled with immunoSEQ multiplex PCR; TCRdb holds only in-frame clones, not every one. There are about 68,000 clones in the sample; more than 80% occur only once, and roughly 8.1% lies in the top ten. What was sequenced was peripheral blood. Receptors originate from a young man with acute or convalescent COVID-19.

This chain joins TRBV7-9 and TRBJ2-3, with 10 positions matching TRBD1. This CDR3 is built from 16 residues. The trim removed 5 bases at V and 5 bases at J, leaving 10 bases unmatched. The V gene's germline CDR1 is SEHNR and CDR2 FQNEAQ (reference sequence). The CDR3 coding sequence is TGTGCCAGCAGCACCTGGGACAGGGGTATGGAAGATACGCAGTATTTT. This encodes CASSTWDRGMEDTQYF.

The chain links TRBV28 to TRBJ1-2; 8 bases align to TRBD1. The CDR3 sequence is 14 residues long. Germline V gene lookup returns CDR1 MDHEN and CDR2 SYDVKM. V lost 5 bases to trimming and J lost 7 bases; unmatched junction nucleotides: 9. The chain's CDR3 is CASSLDREFGGYTF. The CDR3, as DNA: TGTGCCAGCAGTCTGGACAGGGAATTCGGTGGCTACACCTTC.

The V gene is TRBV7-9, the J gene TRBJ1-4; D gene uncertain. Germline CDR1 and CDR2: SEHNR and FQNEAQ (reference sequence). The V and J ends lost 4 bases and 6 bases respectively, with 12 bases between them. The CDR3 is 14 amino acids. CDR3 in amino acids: CASSSMQSDEKLFF. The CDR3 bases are TGTGCCAGCAGCTCCATGCAATCGGATGAAAAACTGTTTTTT. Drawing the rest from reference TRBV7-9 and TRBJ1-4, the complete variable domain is DTGVSQNPRHKITKRGQNVTFRCDPISEHNRLYWYRQTLGQGPEFLTYFQNEAQLEKSRLLSDRFSAERPKGSFSTLEIQRTEQGDSAMYLCASSSMQSDEKLFFGSGTQLSVL.

CDR3 residues: CASRSQQGFGYTF. Here the CDR3 DNA reads TGTGCCAGCAGATCTCAACAGGGATTTGGCTACACCTTC. V usage is TRBV6-5 and J usage is TRBJ1-2; possibly TRBD1 for D (6 bases). Germline V lookup: CDR1 MNHEY, CDR2 SVGAGI. This CDR3 is built from 13 residues. Trimming cost V 6 bases and J 7 bases, with 15 bases left between them.

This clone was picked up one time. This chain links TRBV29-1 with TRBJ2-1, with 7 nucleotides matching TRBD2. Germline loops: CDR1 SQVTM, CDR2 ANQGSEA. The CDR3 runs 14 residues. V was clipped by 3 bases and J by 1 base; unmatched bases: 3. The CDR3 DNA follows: TGCAGCGTTGAGGCGGGGGATTCCTACAATGAGCAGTTCTTC. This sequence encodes CSVEAGDSYNEQFF.

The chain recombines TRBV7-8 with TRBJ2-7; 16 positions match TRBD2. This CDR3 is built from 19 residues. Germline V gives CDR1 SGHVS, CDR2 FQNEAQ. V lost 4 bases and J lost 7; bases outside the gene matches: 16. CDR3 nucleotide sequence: TGTGCCAGCAGCTCACATGTACCCGGGACTAGCGGGAGGGCCGGGGAGCAGTACTTC. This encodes CASSSHVPGTSGRAGEQYF.

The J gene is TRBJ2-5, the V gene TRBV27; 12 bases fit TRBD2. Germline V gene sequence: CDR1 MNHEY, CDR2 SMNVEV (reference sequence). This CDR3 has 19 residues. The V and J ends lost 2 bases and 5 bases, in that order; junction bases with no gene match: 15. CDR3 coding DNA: TGTGCCAGCAGTTTAATGCAGGGATTGCTAGCGGGAGGGCCGGAGACCCAGTACTTC. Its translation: CASSLMQGLLAGGPETQYF.

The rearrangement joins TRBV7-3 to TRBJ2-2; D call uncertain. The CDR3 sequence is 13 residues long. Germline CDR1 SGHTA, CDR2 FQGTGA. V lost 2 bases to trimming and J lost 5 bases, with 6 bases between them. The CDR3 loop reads CASSLDGTGELFF. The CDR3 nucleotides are TGTGCCAGCAGCTTAGACGGGACCGGGGAGCTGTTTTTT. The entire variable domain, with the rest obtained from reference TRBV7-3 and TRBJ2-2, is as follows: GAGVSQTPSNKVTEKGKYVELRCDPISGHTALYWYRQSLGQGPEFLIYFQGTGAADDSGLPNDRFFAVRPEGSVSTLKIQRTERGDSAVYLCASSLDGTGELFFGEGSRLTVL.

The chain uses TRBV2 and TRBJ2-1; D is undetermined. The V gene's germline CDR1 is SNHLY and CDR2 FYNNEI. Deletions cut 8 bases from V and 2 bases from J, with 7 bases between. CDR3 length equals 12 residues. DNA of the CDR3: TGTGCCAGCGCGGCAGCCTACAATGAGCAGTTCTTC. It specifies CASAAAYNEQFF.

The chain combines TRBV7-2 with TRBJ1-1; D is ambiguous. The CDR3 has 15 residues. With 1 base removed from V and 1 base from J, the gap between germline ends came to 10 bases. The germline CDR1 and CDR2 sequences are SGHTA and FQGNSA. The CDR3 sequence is CASSLVSQSNTEAFF. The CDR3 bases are TGTGCCAGCAGCTTAGTCTCACAGTCGAACACTGAAGCTTTCTTT.

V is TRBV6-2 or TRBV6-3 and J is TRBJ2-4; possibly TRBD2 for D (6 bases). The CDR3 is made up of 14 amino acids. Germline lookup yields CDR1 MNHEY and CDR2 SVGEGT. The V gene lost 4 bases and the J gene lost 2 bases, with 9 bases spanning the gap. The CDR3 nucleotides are TGTGCCAGCAGTTGGGCGGGGTCCAAAAACATTCAGTACTTC. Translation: CASSWAGSKNIQYF.

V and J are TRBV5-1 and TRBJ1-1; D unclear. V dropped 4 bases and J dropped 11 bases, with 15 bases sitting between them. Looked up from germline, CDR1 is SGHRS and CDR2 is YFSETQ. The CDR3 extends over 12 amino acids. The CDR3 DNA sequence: TGCGCCAGCAGCGACGAACTCTCTAGGGCTTTCTTT. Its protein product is CASSDELSRAFF.

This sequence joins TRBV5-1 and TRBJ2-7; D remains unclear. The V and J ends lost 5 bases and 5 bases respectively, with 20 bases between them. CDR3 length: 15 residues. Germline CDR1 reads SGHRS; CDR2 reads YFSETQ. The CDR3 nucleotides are TGCGCCAGCAGGCACCCACAGAAATCCCCAAACGAGCAGTACTTC. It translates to CASRHPQKSPNEQYF.

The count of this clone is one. CDR3 in amino acids: CASSYSGRVNTEAFF. DNA of the CDR3: TGTGCCAGCAGTTACTCCGGCAGGGTGAACACTGAAGCTTTCTTT. This chain joins TRBV6-6 and TRBJ1-1, with D tentatively TRBD1 (5 bases). Germline V gives CDR1 MNHNY, CDR2 SVGAGI (reference sequence). Between the trimmed V and J ends, which lost 0 bases and 0 bases, there was a span of 8 bases. The CDR3 is 15 amino acids.

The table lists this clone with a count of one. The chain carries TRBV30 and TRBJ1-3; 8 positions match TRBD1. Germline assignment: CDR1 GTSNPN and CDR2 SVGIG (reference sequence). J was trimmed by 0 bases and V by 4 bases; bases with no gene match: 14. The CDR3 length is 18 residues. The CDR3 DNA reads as TGTGCCTGGATGTATTTTGGACAGGGCCCGTTCTCTGGAAACACCATATATTTT. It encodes CAWMYFGQGPFSGNTIYF.

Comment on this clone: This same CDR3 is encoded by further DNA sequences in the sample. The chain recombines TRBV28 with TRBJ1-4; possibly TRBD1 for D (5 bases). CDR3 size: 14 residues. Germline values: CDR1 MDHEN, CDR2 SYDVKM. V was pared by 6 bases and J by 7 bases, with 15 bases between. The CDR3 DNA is TGTGCCAGCAGCCCCCCCGGGGGAATTGAAAAACTGTTTTTT. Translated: CASSPPGGIEKLFF. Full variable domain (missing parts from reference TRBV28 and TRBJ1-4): DVKVTQSSRYLVKRTGEKVFLECVQDMDHENMFWYRQDPGLGLRLIYFSYDVKMKEKGDIPEGYSVSREKKERFSLILESASTNQTSMYLCASSPPGGIEKLFFGSGTQLSVL.

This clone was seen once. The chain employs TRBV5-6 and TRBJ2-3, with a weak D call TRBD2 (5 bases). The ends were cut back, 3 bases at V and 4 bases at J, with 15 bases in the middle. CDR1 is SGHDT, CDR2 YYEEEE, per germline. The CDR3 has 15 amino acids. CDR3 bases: TGTGCCAGCAGCTCGTCCGACCGGGATGCAGATACGCAGTATTTT. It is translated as CASSSSDRDADTQYF.

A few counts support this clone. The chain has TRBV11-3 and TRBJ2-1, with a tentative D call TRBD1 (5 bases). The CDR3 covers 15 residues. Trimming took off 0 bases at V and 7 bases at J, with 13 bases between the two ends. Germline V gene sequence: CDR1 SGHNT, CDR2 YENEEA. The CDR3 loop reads CASSLDGPQGNEQFF. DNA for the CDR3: TGTGCCAGCAGCTTAGATGGGCCCCAGGGTAATGAGCAGTTCTTC.

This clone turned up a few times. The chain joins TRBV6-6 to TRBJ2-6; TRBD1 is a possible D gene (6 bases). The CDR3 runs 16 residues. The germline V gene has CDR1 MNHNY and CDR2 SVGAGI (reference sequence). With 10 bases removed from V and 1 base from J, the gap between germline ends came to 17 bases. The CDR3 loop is CATHTTGPSGANVLTF. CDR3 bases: TGTGCCACACATACCACAGGGCCTTCTGGGGCCAACGTCCTGACTTTC.

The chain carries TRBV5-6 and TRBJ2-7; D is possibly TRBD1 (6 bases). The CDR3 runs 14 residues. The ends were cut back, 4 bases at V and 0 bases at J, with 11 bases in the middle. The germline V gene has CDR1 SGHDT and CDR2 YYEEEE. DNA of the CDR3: TGTGCCAGCAGCACAGGGTTGGGCTCCTACGAGCAGTACTTC. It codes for CASSTGLGSYEQYF.

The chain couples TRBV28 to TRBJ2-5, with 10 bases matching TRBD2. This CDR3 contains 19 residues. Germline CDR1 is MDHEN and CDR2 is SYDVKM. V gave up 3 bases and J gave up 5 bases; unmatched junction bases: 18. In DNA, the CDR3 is TGTGCCAGCAGTTTGGGAAGTGGTGGTAGAGCGGGAGGGTTCGAGACCCAGTACTTC. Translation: CASSLGSGGRAGGFETQYF.